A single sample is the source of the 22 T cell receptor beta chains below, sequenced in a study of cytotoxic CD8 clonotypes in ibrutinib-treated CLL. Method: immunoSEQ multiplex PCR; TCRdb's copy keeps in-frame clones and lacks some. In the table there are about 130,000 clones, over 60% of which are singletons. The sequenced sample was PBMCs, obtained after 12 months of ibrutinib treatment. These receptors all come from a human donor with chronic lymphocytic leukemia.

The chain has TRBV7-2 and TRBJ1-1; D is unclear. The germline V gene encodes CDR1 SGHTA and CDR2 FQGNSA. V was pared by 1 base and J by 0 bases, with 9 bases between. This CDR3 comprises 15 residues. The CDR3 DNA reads TGTGCCAGCAGCTTAGAGCCCAGAATGAACACTGAAGCTTTCTTT. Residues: CASSLEPRMNTEAFF.

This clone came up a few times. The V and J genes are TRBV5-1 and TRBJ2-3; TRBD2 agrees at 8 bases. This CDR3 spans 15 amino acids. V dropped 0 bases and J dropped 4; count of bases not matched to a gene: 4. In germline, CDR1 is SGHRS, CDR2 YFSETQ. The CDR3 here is CASSLEAGGADTQYF. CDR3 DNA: TGCGCCAGCAGCTTGGAGGCGGGGGGAGCAGATACGCAGTATTTT. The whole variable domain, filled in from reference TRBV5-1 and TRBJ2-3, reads KAGVTQTPRYLIKTRGQQVTLSCSPISGHRSVSWYQQTPGQGLQFLFEYFSETQRNKGNFPGRFSGRQFSNSRSEMNVSTLELGDSALYLCASSLEAGGADTQYFGPGTRLTVL.

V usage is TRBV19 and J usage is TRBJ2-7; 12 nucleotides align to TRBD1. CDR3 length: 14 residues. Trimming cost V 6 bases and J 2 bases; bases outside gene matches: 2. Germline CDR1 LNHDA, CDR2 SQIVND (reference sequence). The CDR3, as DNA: TGTGCCAGTAGGGGACAGGGGGCCCCCTACGAGCAGTACTTC. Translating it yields CASRGQGAPYEQYF.

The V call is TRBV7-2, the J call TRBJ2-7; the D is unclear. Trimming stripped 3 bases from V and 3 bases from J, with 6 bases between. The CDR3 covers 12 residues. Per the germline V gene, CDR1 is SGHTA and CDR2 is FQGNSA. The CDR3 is CASSFASYEQYF. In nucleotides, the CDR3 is TGTGCCAGCAGCTTTGCCAGCTACGAGCAGTACTTC.

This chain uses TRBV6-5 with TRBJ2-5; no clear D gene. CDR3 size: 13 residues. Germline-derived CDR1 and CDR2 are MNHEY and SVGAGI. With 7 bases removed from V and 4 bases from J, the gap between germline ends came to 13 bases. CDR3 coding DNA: TGTGCCAGCAAGGGTCAGAATTCAGAGACCCAGTACTTC. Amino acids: CASKGQNSETQYF.

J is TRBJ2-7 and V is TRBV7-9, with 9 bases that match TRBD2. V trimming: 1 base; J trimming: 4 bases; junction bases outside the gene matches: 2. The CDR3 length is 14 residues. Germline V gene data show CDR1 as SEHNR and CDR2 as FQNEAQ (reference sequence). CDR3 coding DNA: TGTGCCAGCAGCTTAGTAGCGGGAGTATACGAGCAGTACTTC. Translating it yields CASSLVAGVYEQYF.

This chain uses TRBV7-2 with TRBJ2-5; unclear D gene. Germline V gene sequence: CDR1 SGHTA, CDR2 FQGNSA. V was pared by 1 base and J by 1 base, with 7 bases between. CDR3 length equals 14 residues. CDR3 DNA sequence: TGTGCCAGCAGCTTAGTGCTGATCCAAGAGACCCAGTACTTC. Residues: CASSLVLIQETQYF.

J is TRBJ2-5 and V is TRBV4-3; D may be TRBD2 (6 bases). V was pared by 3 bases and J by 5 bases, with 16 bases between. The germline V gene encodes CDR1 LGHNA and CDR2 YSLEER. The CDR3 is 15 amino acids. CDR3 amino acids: CASSQLGLLGETQYF. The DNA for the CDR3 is TGCGCCAGCAGCCAGCTTGGACTACTGGGGGAGACCCAGTACTTC.

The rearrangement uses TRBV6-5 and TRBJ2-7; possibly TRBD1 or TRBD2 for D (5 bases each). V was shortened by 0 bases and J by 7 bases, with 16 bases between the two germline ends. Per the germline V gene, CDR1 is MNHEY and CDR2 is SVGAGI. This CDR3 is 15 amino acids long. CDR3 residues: CASSYSWDRLREQYF. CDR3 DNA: TGTGCCAGCAGTTACTCTTGGGACCGCCTGCGGGAGCAGTACTTC.

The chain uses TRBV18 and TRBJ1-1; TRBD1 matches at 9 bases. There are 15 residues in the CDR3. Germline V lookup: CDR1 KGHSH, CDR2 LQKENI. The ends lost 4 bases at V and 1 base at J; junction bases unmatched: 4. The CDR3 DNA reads TGTGCCAGCTCACAACAGGGGGCTGGGAACACTGAAGCTTTCTTT. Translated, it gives CASSQQGAGNTEAFF. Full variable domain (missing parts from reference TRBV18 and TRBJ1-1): NAGVMQNPRHLVRRRGQEARLRCSPMKGHSHVYWYRQLPEEGLKFMVYLQKENIIDESGMPKERFSAEFPKEGPSILRIQQVVRGDSAAYFCASSQQGAGNTEAFFGQGTRLTVV.

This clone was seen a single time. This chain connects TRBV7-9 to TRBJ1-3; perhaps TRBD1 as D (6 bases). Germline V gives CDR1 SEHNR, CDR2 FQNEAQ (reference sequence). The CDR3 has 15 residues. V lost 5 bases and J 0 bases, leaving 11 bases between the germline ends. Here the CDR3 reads CASSHRENSGNTIYF. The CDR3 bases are TGTGCCAGCAGCCACAGGGAAAACTCTGGAAACACCATATATTTT. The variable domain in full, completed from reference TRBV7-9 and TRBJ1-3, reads DTGVSQNPRHKITKRGQNVTFRCDPISEHNRLYWYRQTLGQGPEFLTYFQNEAQLEKSRLLSDRFSAERPKGSFSTLEIQRTEQGDSAMYLCASSHRENSGNTIYFGEGSWLTVV.

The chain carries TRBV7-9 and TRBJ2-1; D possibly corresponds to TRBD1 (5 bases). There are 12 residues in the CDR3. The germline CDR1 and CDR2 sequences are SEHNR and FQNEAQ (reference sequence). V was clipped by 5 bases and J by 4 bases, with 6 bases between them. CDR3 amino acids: CASSPGYNEQFF. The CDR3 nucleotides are TGTGCCAGCAGCCCAGGGTACAATGAGCAGTTCTTC.

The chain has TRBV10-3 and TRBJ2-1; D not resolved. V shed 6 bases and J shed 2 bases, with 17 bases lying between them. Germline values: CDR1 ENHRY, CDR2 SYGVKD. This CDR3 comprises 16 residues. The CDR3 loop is CAIRGYTNPPYNEQFF. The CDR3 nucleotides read TGTGCCATCAGGGGGTATACCAATCCTCCCTACAATGAGCAGTTCTTC.

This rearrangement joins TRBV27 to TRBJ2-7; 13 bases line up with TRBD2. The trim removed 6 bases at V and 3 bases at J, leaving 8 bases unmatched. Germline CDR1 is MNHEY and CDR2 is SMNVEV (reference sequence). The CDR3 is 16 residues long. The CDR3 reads CASSGTSGMTYYEQYF. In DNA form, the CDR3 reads TGTGCCAGCAGCGGGACTAGCGGGATGACCTACTACGAGCAGTACTTC.

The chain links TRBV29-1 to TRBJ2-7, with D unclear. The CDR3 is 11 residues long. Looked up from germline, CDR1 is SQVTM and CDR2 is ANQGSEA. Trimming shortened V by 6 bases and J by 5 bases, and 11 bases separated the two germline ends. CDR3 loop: CSVQVPNEQYF. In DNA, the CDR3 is TGCAGCGTCCAAGTTCCTAACGAGCAGTACTTC.

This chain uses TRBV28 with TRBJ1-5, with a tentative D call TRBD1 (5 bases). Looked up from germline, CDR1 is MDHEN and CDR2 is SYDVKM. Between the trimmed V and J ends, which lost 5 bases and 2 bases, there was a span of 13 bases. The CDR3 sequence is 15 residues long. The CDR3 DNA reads TGTGCCAGCAGTCCGATGGGGGGACGCAATCAGCCCCAGCATTTT. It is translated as CASSPMGGRNQPQHF.

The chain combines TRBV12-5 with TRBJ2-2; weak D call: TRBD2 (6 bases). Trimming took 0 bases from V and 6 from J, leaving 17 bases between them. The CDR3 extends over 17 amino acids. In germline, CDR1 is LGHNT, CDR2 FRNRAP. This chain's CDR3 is CASGLVLGRDMAGELFF. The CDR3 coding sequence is TGTGCTAGTGGTTTGGTACTGGGGCGGGATATGGCCGGGGAGCTGTTTTTT.

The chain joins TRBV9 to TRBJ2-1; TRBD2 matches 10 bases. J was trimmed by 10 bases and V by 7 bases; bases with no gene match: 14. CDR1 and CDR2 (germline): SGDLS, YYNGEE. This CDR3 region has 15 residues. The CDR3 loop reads CASGEREGPVQEQFF. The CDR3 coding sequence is TGTGCCAGCGGCGAGCGGGAGGGCCCCGTTCAGGAGCAGTTCTTC.

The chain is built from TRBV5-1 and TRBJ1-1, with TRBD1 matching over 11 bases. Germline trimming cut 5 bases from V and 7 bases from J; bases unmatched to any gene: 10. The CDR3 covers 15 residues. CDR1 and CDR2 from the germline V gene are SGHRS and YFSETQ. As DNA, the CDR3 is TGCGCCAGCAGGGAAGGGACAGGGGGTTTGGGTGAAGCTTTCTTT. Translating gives CASREGTGGLGEAFF. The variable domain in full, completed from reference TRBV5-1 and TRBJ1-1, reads KAGVTQTPRYLIKTRGQQVTLSCSPISGHRSVSWYQQTPGQGLQFLFEYFSETQRNKGNFPGRFSGRQFSNSRSEMNVSTLELGDSALYLCASREGTGGLGEAFFGQGTRLTVV.

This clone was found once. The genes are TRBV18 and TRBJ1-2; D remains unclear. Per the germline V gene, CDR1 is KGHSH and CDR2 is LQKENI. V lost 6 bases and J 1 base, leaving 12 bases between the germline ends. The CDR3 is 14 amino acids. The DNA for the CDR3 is TGTGCCAGCTCTCTACTGGGTTATAACTATGGCTACACCTTC. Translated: CASSLLGYNYGYTF.

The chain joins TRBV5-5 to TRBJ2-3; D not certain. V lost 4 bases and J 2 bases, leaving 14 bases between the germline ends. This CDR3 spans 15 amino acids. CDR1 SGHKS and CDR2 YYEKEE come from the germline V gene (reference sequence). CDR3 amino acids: CASSPPPEATDTQYF. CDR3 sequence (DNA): TGTGCCAGCAGCCCGCCACCGGAAGCCACAGATACGCAGTATTTT. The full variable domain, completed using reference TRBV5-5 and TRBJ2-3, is DAGVTQSPTHLIKTRGQQVTLRCSPISGHKSVSWYQQVLGQGPQFIFQYYEKEERGRGNFPDRFSARQFPNYSSELNVNALLLGDSALYLCASSPPPEATDTQYFGPGTRLTVL.

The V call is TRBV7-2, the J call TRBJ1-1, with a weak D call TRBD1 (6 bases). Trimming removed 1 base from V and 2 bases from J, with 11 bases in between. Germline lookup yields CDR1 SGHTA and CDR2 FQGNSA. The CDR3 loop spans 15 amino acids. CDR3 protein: CASSLGGGANTEAFF. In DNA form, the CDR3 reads TGTGCCAGCAGCTTAGGAGGGGGTGCAAACACTGAAGCTTTCTTT.